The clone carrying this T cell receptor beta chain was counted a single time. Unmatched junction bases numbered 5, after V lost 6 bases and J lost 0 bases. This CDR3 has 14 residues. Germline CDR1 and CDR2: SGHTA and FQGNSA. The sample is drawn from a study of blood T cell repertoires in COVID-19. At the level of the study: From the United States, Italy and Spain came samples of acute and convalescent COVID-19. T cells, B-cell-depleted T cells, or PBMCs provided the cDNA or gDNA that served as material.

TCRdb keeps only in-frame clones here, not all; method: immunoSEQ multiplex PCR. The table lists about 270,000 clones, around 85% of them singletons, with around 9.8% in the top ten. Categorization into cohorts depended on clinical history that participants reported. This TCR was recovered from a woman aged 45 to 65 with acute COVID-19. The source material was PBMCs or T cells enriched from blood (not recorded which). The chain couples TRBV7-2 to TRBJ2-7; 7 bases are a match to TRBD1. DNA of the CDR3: TGTGCCAGCAGGGCCGGGACAGTCTCCTACGAGCAGTACTTC. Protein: CASRAGTVSYEQYF. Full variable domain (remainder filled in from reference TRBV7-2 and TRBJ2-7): GAGVSQSPSNKVTEKGKDVELRCDPISGHTALYWYRQSLGQGLEFLIYFQGNSAPDKSGLPSDRFSAERTGGSVSTLTIQRTQQEDSAVYLCASRAGTVSYEQYFGPGTRLTVT.